These 9 T cell receptor beta chains share one sample of origin, sequenced in a study of graft-versus-host responses after intestinal transplantation. Some clones are missing from TCRdb's copy, which holds only in-frame ones; the method was immunoSEQ multiplex PCR. The sample consists of fewer than 25,000 clones, about 40% of them appearing once. The material was alloreactive CD4+ T cells from a mixed lymphocyte reaction culture, obtained before transplantation. The subset denotes: CFSE-low proliferating T cells sorted from roughly six-day pre-transplant mixed lymphocyte reaction (GvH or HvG direction). These receptors all stem from a human patient who was an organ donor for intestinal transplantation.

This clone was picked up a small number of times. The chain carries TRBV7-2 and TRBJ2-7, with 11 bases aligning to TRBD2. Germline CDR1 is SGHTA and CDR2 is FQGNSA. The CDR3 is made up of 17 amino acids. The trim removed 1 base at V and 0 bases at J, leaving 5 bases unmatched. The chain's CDR3 is CASSLVAGGSLSYEQYF. The CDR3 bases are TGTGCCAGCAGCTTAGTAGCGGGAGGGTCCCTCTCCTACGAGCAGTACTTC. Supplemented by reference TRBV7-2 and TRBJ2-7, the full variable domain reads GAGVSQSPSNKVTEKGKDVELRCDPISGHTALYWYRQSLGQGLEFLIYFQGNSAPDKSGLPSDRFSAERTGGSVSTLTIQRTQQEDSAVYLCASSLVAGGSLSYEQYFGPGTRLTVT.

The CDR3 sequence: CASIPGLAGFTGELFF. The CDR3 DNA reads TGTGCCAGTATACCCGGACTAGCGGGGTTCACCGGGGAGCTGTTTTTT. The chain couples TRBV19 to TRBJ2-2, with 12 positions matching TRBD2. After removal of 7 bases from V and 4 bases from J, the junction contained 7 bases not matched to a gene. Germline CDR1 is LNHDA and CDR2 is SQIVND (reference sequence). This CDR3 contains 16 residues. Full variable domain (remainder filled in from reference TRBV19 and TRBJ2-2): DGGITQSPKYLFRKEGQNVTLSCEQNLNHDAMYWYRQDPGQGLRLIYYSQIVNDFQKGDIAEGYSVSREKKESFPLTVTSAQKNPTAFYLCASIPGLAGFTGELFFGEGSRLTVL.

This clone appeared a few times. The chain uses TRBV7-2 and TRBJ1-5, with 9 positions matching TRBD1. The V gene's germline CDR1 is SGHTA and CDR2 FQGNSA. There are 14 residues in the CDR3. V dropped 5 bases and J dropped 2; count of bases not matched to a gene: 1. The CDR3 bases are TGTGCCAGCAGCCGGGACAGGGGCAATCAGCCCCAGCATTTT. This translates into CASSRDRGNQPQHF.

This chain joins TRBV6-1 and TRBJ2-7; D perhaps matches TRBD1 (6 bases). Per germline, CDR1 MNHNS and CDR2 SASEGT. V lost 2 bases to trimming and J lost 4 bases, with 27 bases between them. The CDR3 totals 19 residues. CDR3 region: CASSERGTGSPQSKYEQYF. In DNA form, the CDR3 reads TGTGCCAGCAGTGAAAGGGGGACGGGGAGTCCACAGTCAAAATACGAGCAGTACTTC.

The V and J genes are TRBV5-1 and TRBJ2-3; D tentatively reads TRBD1 or TRBD2 (6 bases each). The CDR3 extends over 14 amino acids. Germline loops: CDR1 SGHRS, CDR2 YFSETQ. V was clipped by 1 base and J by 6 bases, with 12 bases between them. CDR3 DNA sequence: TGCGCCAGCAGCTTGTGGGGGGCGAGGGATACGCAGTATTTT. It specifies CASSLWGARDTQYF.

The table lists this clone with a few counts. This chain connects TRBV5-7 to TRBJ2-3; D unclear. TRBV5-7 is an ORF, and what it does is uncertain. The V and J ends lost 2 bases and 2 bases respectively, with 9 bases between them. The CDR3 totals 14 residues. The CDR3 here is CASSFAVITDTQYF. The CDR3 DNA follows: TGTGCCAGCAGCTTTGCAGTGATCACAGATACGCAGTATTTT.

This rearrangement joins TRBV7-2 to TRBJ2-7, with D unresolved. The CDR3 runs to 16 residues. Germline V gene sequence: CDR1 SGHTA, CDR2 FQGNSA. Trimming shortened V by 0 bases and J by 0 bases, and 12 bases separated the two germline ends. The CDR3 DNA follows: TGTGCCAGCAGCTTAGCGTGGTCGAGCCTCTCCTACGAGCAGTACTTC. The encoded protein is CASSLAWSSLSYEQYF.

The chain links TRBV28 to TRBJ2-3; 7 nucleotides line up with TRBD2. V shed 5 bases, J shed 4 bases, and the junction held 12 bases outside the gene matches. Per the germline V gene, CDR1 is MDHEN and CDR2 is SYDVKM. The CDR3 is 16 residues long. CDR3 DNA sequence: TGTGCCAGCAGTCCATCTAGCGGTAGAGGGGCAGATACGCAGTATTTT. It is translated as CASSPSSGRGADTQYF.

V gene TRBV28 combines with J gene TRBJ1-3; the D gene is possibly TRBD1 (5 bases). Germline V lookup: CDR1 MDHEN, CDR2 SYDVKM. The CDR3 runs 15 residues. V was shortened by 5 bases and J by 3 bases, with 14 bases between the two germline ends. CDR3 in DNA: TGTGCCAGCAGTACAGGCTCCCTTGGTGGAAACACCATATATTTT. Residues: CASSTGSLGGNTIYF. The complete variable domain, with remaining parts taken from reference TRBV28 and TRBJ1-3, reads DVKVTQSSRYLVKRTGEKVFLECVQDMDHENMFWYRQDPGLGLRLIYFSYDVKMKEKGDIPEGYSVSREKKERFSLILESASTNQTSMYLCASSTGSLGGNTIYFGEGSWLTVV.